What follows are 16 T cell receptor beta chains derived from one specimen sequenced in a study of blood T cell repertoires in COVID-19. Profiled with immunoSEQ multiplex PCR; TCRdb holds only in-frame clones, not every one. The sample has about 160,000 clones, approximately 77% seen once. Sequenced material: peripheral blood. The receptor source for this set is a woman aged 80 or older with active or convalescent COVID-19.

The genes are TRBV11-2 and TRBJ1-5, with 8 nucleotides matching TRBD1. The J segment lost 7 bases and the V segment lost 5 bases, leaving 7 bases of the junction unmatched. Per germline, CDR1 SGHAT and CDR2 FQNNGV. The CDR3 covers 14 residues. This CDR3 is CASSTGQGEQPQHF. The CDR3 region has the DNA TGTGCCAGCAGCACCGGACAGGGCGAGCAGCCCCAGCATTTT.

The rearrangement uses TRBV19 and TRBJ1-2; TRBD1 might be the D (6 bases). The CDR3 extends over 14 amino acids. Deletions cut 5 bases from V and 7 bases from J, with 17 bases between. Germline CDR1 reads LNHDA; CDR2 reads SQIVND (reference sequence). The CDR3: CASSGNDRFSGYTF. The CDR3 DNA sequence: TGTGCCAGTAGTGGGAATGACAGGTTTTCTGGCTACACCTTC. The whole variable domain, remainder taken from reference TRBV19 and TRBJ1-2, is DGGITQSPKYLFRKEGQNVTLSCEQNLNHDAMYWYRQDPGQGLRLIYYSQIVNDFQKGDIAEGYSVSREKKESFPLTVTSAQKNPTAFYLCASSGNDRFSGYTFGSGTRLTVV.

CDR3 sequence: CASSPIGLAGEDTQYF. The CDR3 nucleotides read TGTGCCAGCAGCCCCATCGGGCTAGCGGGAGAAGATACGCAGTATTTT. This rearrangement joins TRBV9 to TRBJ2-3; 10 bases agree with TRBD2. Germline V lookup: CDR1 SGDLS, CDR2 YYNGEE. The trim removed 4 bases at V and 5 bases at J, leaving 10 bases unmatched. This CDR3 has 16 residues.

This chain uses TRBV6-6 with TRBJ1-2; D is possibly TRBD1 (6 bases). The CDR3 is 14 amino acids. Germline CDR1 is MNHNY and CDR2 is SVGAGI (reference sequence). The germline V and J ends were trimmed by 4 bases and 7 bases, with 16 bases remaining between them. The CDR3 DNA is TGTGCCAGCAGTTTCCTTTCGACAGGCTCTGGCTACACCTTC. It specifies CASSFLSTGSGYTF.

V usage is TRBV3-1 (or the pseudogene TRBV3-2) and J usage is TRBJ2-3; possible D gene TRBD2, 5 bases. This CDR3 has 16 residues. V was pared by 5 bases and J by 4 bases, with 19 bases between. The germline CDR1 and CDR2 sequences are LGHDT and YNNKEL (reference sequence). CDR3 sequence (DNA): TGTGCCAGCAGCTCGGGGAGAGCCCTGTTGTCAGATACGCAGTATTTT. Amino acid sequence: CASSSGRALLSDTQYF.

The chain couples TRBV3-1 (or the pseudogene TRBV3-2) to TRBJ1-1; TRBD1 matches at 8 bases. CDR1 and CDR2 (germline): LGHDT, YNNKEL (reference sequence). J was trimmed by 5 bases and V by 2 bases; bases with no gene match: 4. The CDR3 runs 14 residues. CDR3 sequence: CASSQMTGETEAFF. The CDR3 DNA is TGTGCCAGCAGCCAAATGACAGGGGAGACTGAAGCTTTCTTT.

The genes are TRBV7-2 and TRBJ1-1; D gene uncertain. The V and J ends lost 2 bases and 10 bases respectively, with 8 bases between them. The CDR3 has 11 amino acids. Looked up from germline, CDR1 is SGHTA and CDR2 is FQGNSA. Written as DNA, the CDR3 is TGTGCCAGCAGCTTATATTCTTTAGCTTTCTTT. It encodes CASSLYSLAFF.

This chain uses TRBV21-1 with TRBJ2-7; the DNA was not used to check the table's D call, TRBD1. TRBV21-1 is a pseudogene locus. This CDR3 has 16 residues. This chain's CDR3 is CASSNRNRVPSYEQYF. CDR3 nucleotides: TGTGCCAGCAGCAACCGGAACAGGGTACCCTCCTACGAGCAGTACTTC.

This sequence joins TRBV18 and TRBJ1-1; no definite D call. Germline values: CDR1 KGHSH, CDR2 LQKENI. V was cut by 3 bases and J by 7 bases, with 15 bases left in between. There are 14 residues in the CDR3. For the CDR3, the DNA is TGTGCCAGCTCACCCCTAGAGGTGAGAGATGAAGCTTTCTTT. Its translation is CASSPLEVRDEAFF.

This clone was seen a few times. The chain combines TRBV10-3 with TRBJ2-7; no clear D. CDR1 and CDR2 (germline): ENHRY, SYGVKD. The CDR3 covers 12 residues. V shed 3 bases and J shed 5 bases, with 8 bases lying between them. CDR3 in amino acids: CAISELSNEQYF. The DNA of the CDR3 is TGTGCCATCAGTGAATTGAGTAACGAGCAGTACTTC.

The V call is TRBV5-1, the J call TRBJ2-7; weak D call: TRBD2 (5 bases). Germline CDR1 reads SGHRS; CDR2 reads YFSETQ. V lost 1 base and J lost 5, with 7 bases in between. The CDR3 has 12 amino acids. The CDR3 sequence is CASSLLGNEQYF. CDR3 nucleotides: TGCGCCAGCAGCTTGCTCGGGAACGAGCAGTACTTC.

V and J are TRBV30 and TRBJ1-6; TRBD1 agrees at 7 bases. Germline lookup yields CDR1 GTSNPN and CDR2 SVGIG (reference sequence). There are 14 residues in the CDR3. V gave up 7 bases and J gave up 1 base; unmatched junction bases: 4. The CDR3 loop reads CAYYRGSYNSPLHF. Here the CDR3 DNA reads TGTGCCTACTACAGGGGTTCCTATAATTCACCCCTCCACTTT.

This chain uses TRBV9 with TRBJ2-1; D is perhaps TRBD1 (6 bases). The V end lost 5 bases, the J end lost 4 bases, and 16 bases lay between the germline ends. Germline V gene data show CDR1 as SGDLS and CDR2 as YYNGEE. The CDR3 loop spans 15 amino acids. In nucleotides, the CDR3 is TGTGCCAGCAGTCGCCGGGACAAGAGTTACAATGAGCAGTTCTTC. It is translated as CASSRRDKSYNEQFF.

This rearrangement joins TRBV15 to TRBJ2-2, with D possibly matching TRBD1 (6 bases). The CDR3 totals 16 residues. Germline loops: CDR1 LNHNV, CDR2 YYDKDF (reference sequence). The V end lost 1 base, the J end lost 6 bases, and 15 bases lay between the germline ends. The CDR3 nucleotides read TGTGCCACCAGCAGAGGTACAGGGACCCGCCCCGGGGAGCTGTTTTTT. It yields the protein CATSRGTGTRPGELFF.

The CDR3: CASSLFLAGGTGELFF. For the CDR3, the DNA is TGCGCCAGCAGCTTGTTTCTAGCGGGAGGCACCGGGGAGCTGTTTTTT. This chain uses TRBV5-1 with TRBJ2-2, with 11 bases matching TRBD2. The CDR3 totals 16 residues. J gave up 4 bases and V 1 base, and 3 bases lay outside the gene matches. Germline V lookup: CDR1 SGHRS, CDR2 YFSETQ.

The rearrangement links TRBV19 to TRBJ2-7; weak D call: TRBD2 (5 bases). The CDR3 loop spans 14 amino acids. The germline gives CDR1 LNHDA, CDR2 SQIVND (reference sequence). Deletions cut 4 bases from V and 0 bases from J, with 10 bases between. The CDR3 region has the DNA TGTGCCAGTAGTAGGATTGGGAGCTCCTACGAGCAGTACTTC. It codes for CASSRIGSSYEQYF.